This T cell receptor beta chain was profiled in a study of cytomegalovirus exposure and HLA in healthy donors. PCR amplification relied on 60 Vbeta primers (plus 13 Jbeta primers). The assay was immunoSEQ multiplex PCR, and TCRdb's table has in-frame clones only and misses some. The sample includes 56,000 or so clones. Germline assignment: CDR1 MGHRA and CDR2 YSYEKL. CDR3 length: 16 residues. Between the trimmed V and J ends, which lost 0 bases and 4 bases, there was a span of 16 bases. Concerning this clone: Its target is not known.

Healthy bone marrow donors supplied every sample. General study points: In a later analysis, donors in an Asian-associated ancestry cluster reportedly had fewer N-insertions in productive TCRs than the cohort mean. Accounts indicate the classifier identified cytomegalovirus status with strong specificity and sensitivity.

Sequenced input: PBMCs. This chain links TRBV4-1 with TRBJ2-7, with D maybe TRBD2 (5 bases). The TCR comes from a man aged 35 to 55 in good health and CMV-seropositive. CDR3 region: CASSQERKGGLYEQYF. The CDR3 DNA is TGCGCCAGCAGCCAAGAAAGGAAAGGAGGTCTGTACGAGCAGTACTTC.